Listed below are T cell receptor beta chains from one sample, sequenced in a study of OX40 agonist ivuxolimab in advanced cancers. Measured with immunoSEQ multiplex PCR; TCRdb has only the in-frame clones, and not every one. The sample has 65,000 to 80,000 clones, over 90% seen once. The sequencing here drew on CD4+ or CD8+ T cells sorted from blood, taken in a trial of the OX40 agonist ivuxolimab. All receptors derive from an adult with an advanced solid tumor such as melanoma, head and neck, liver or kidney cancer. CDR3s leave out the opening cysteine and the closing phenylalanine or tryptophan. D genes are given only for firm matches.

.	TRBV4-1	TRBJ1-3	ASSHPDRANTIY
.	TRBV30	TRBJ1-2	AWSLGGRGYGYT
TRBD2	TRBV11-3	TRBJ2-1	ASSPLGGRAANEQF
.	TRBV13	TRBJ1-3	ASSSYRAPGTGNTIY
.	TRBV30	TRBJ1-2	AQTLGPPYGYT
.	TRBV27	TRBJ2-5	ASSFEGETQY
TRBD2	TRBV5-4	TRBJ2-3	ASIMAGGPPDTQY
.	TRBV10-2	TRBJ2-5	ASMRRAETQY
.	TRBV27	TRBJ1-5	ASSFTGTRSNQPQH
.	TRBV6-5	TRBJ1-5	ASSYSNQGQPQH
.	TRBV15	TRBJ2-6	ATSRRRQVSGANVLT
.	TRBV6-6	TRBJ1-1	ASSYSNLEAAF
.	TRBV2	TRBJ2-5	ASSEVEGGYQETQY
.	TRBV20-1	TRBJ2-1	SAWNNEQF
.	TRBV7-2	TRBJ1-5	ASSFGGIQPQH
TRBD1	TRBV7-8	TRBJ2-7	ASSPGTGAYGDYEQY
TRBD1	TRBV4-3	TRBJ1-2	ASSQDRDSYGYT
.	TRBV29-1	TRBJ2-2	SVDLGAGELF
.	TRBV4-3	TRBJ1-5	ASSQAPGQPQH
.	TRBV14	TRBJ1-4	ASSQDSGFGEKLF
.	TRBV6-5	TRBJ1-3	ASSPGVTGNTIY
TRBD2	TRBV7-9	TRBJ2-7	ASSPVLAGPLYEQY
TRBD2	TRBV10-3	TRBJ2-7	ATSSGSSYEQY
TRBD1	TRBV27	TRBJ2-7	ASSFGTGVYEQY
TRBD2	TRBV4-1	TRBJ2-2	ASSQDWTSLGELF
.	TRBV9	TRBJ2-1	ASSPLGGRDGYEQF
.	TRBV2	TRBJ2-2	ASVPSMRALGTGELF
TRBD2	TRBV19	TRBJ2-7	ASTPSLAPSYEQY
.	TRBV9	TRBJ2-1	ASSVFGSSYNEQF
.	TRBV7-9	TRBJ2-7	ASSLAGDYEQY
.	TRBV9	TRBJ1-1	ASSRGVGMNTEAF
.	TRBV5-1	TRBJ2-1	ASSLTGASSYNEQF
.	TRBV27	TRBJ1-1	ASSGVNTEAF
.	TRBV9	TRBJ2-7	ASSVDRVPYEQY
.	TRBV6-5	TRBJ1-2	ASKERAQRGYT
.	TRBV2	TRBJ2-1	ASSEDGLNNEQF
TRBD2	TRBV9	TRBJ2-1	ASSVRGGSYNEQF
TRBD1	TRBV10-3	TRBJ2-1	AISGTGEGFNEQF
.	TRBV13	TRBJ1-4	ASSLGQEGEKLF
.	TRBV9	TRBJ2-3	ASSAGATDTQY
.	TRBV27	TRBJ2-5	ASSLFGTKETQY
TRBD1	TRBV28	TRBJ2-7	ASSLFWTGGNNEQY
.	TRBV2	TRBJ1-1	ASSPRPVGNTEAF
.	TRBV6-5	TRBJ2-5	ASKGLTETQY
TRBD1	TRBV5-6	TRBJ1-2	ASSWGTANYGYT
.	TRBV7-9	TRBJ1-1	ASSLSTRPNTEAF
TRBD1	TRBV18	TRBJ2-7	ASSPPLGTGEHEQY
TRBD1	TRBV19	TRBJ2-7	ASSAGQGYEQY
.	TRBV9	TRBJ1-5	ASSVEWGQPQH
.	TRBV27	TRBJ1-5	ASSFGSQGNQPQH
TRBD1	TRBV7-2	TRBJ1-2	ASSLDRGYGYT
.	TRBV19	TRBJ2-7	AAGDSVYEQY
TRBD2	TRBV30	TRBJ2-1	AWSAVPLAGGEQF
TRBD1	TRBV23-1	TRBJ2-7	ASSQSGDRVHEQY
.	TRBV7-9	TRBJ2-2	ASAITTGELF
TRBD2	TRBV7-3	TRBJ2-5	ASSASGGQETQY
.	TRBV6-4	TRBJ1-5	ASSDWQPPNQPQH
.	TRBV4-1	TRBJ2-5	ASSQGSIRAQETQY
.	TRBV18	TRBJ2-1	ASSPPMTGQQF
TRBD1	TRBV28	TRBJ1-1	ASTARTGPPEAF